This TCR beta chain was recorded in a study of blood T cell repertoires in COVID-19. Study as a whole: Sites in the United States, Italy and Spain provided acute and convalescent COVID-19 samples.

Clones were read by immunoSEQ multiplex PCR, and TCRdb kept only the in-frame ones, dropping some. Among 200,000 to 250,000 clones listed, almost 90% were seen once. Germline CDR1 MGHRA, CDR2 YSYEKL. Unmatched junction bases numbered 11, after V lost 3 bases and J lost 5 bases. This CDR3 is 16 amino acids long. The J gene is TRBJ2-5, the V gene TRBV4-1; 8 nucleotides agree with TRBD1. The source material was peripheral blood. This receptor was taken from a man older than 75 with acute or convalescent COVID-19. As DNA, the CDR3 is TGCGCCAGCAGCCAGAAGGGACAGGTATTGGAGGAGACCCAGTACTTC. This codes for CASSQKGQVLEETQYF.